This TCR beta chain emerged from a study of long-term antiretroviral therapy in people with HIV. This clone appeared a single time. Its antigen remains unknown. Trimming took off 5 bases at V and 0 bases at J, with 7 bases between the two ends. Germline CDR1 is LNHDA and CDR2 is SQIVND (reference sequence). CDR3 length: 13 amino acids. At survey level, the immunoSEQ assay was run in its v3.0 version. Libraries were prepared by immunoSEQ multiplex PCR; TCRdb keeps only in-frame clonotypes and omits some of them. Of 25,000 to 35,000 clones in the sample, 84% were seen once. Broader study findings: Clones that expanded before ART (that is, prior to treatment) dominated the repertoire at all time points.

This sequence originates from a young man with HIV. The specimen comprised unsorted PBMCs, sampled 0.4 years after starting antiretroviral therapy. The chain recombines TRBV19 with TRBJ1-1; TRBD1 is a possible D gene (5 bases). The CDR3 loop is CASSLTVNTEAFF. The CDR3 nucleotides read TGTGCCAGTAGTTTGACAGTGAACACTGAAGCTTTCTTT.